The 24 T cell receptor beta chains given below trace back to one sample, sequenced in a study of blood T cell repertoires in COVID-19. Clones were sequenced by immunoSEQ multiplex PCR, and TCRdb holds only the in-frame ones, with some missing. The sample includes around 140,000 clones, about nine tenths of them seen just once. Material: peripheral blood. These receptors originate from a human donor in a cohort sampled during active COVID-19.

The J gene is TRBJ2-3, the V gene TRBV5-1; 9 positions match TRBD2. The trim removed 4 bases at V and 0 bases at J, leaving 3 bases unmatched. The CDR3 is 15 amino acids. Germline-derived CDR1 and CDR2 are SGHRS and YFSETQ. CDR3: CASSNSGGSTDTQYF. CDR3 bases: TGCGCCAGCAGCAATAGCGGGGGAAGCACAGATACGCAGTATTTT.

The rearrangement links TRBV7-3 to TRBJ2-6; the D gene is possibly TRBD1 (6 bases). Germline-derived CDR1 and CDR2 are SGHTA and FQGTGA. The CDR3 loop spans 16 amino acids. The V gene lost 6 bases and the J gene lost 0 bases, with 12 bases spanning the gap. The CDR3 bases are TGTGCCAGCAGGAAAACAGGGAACTCTGGGGCCAACGTCCTGACTTTC. Encoded protein: CASRKTGNSGANVLTF.

CDR3 in DNA: TGCGCCAGCTTGCGACCCATTCGGGACAGGCTAAGGGCTATATACAATGAGCAGTTCTTC. Translated, it gives CASLRPIRDRLRAIYNEQFF. The chain couples TRBV23-1 to TRBJ2-1; 8 bases fit TRBD1. TRBV23-1 is annotated as an ORF whose role is uncertain. CDR3 length equals 20 residues. The junction had 25 bases not matched to a gene; V was cut back by 8 bases and J by 4 bases.

The DNA for the CDR3 is TGTGCCAGCAGCACCCTGGGGGGAGGGGACCACGAGCAGTACTTC. Amino acid sequence: CASSTLGGGDHEQYF. V usage is TRBV13 and J usage is TRBJ2-7, with 7 bases that match TRBD2. The CDR3 runs to 15 residues. The germline gives CDR1 PRHDT, CDR2 FYEKMQ (reference sequence). V was pared by 5 bases and J by 5 bases, with 12 bases of the junction left unmatched.

The chain has TRBV11-2 and TRBJ2-3; D is uncertain. Germline loops: CDR1 SGHAT, CDR2 FQNNGV. This CDR3 region has 15 residues. V lost 1 base to trimming and J lost 2 bases, with 10 bases between them. CDR3 in DNA: TGTGCCAGCAGCTTAGTGTCAGGCAACACAGATACGCAGTATTTT. This translates into CASSLVSGNTDTQYF.

The J gene is TRBJ1-1, the V gene TRBV19; tentatively, D is TRBD1 (5 bases). Deletions cut 1 base from V and 4 bases from J, with 13 bases between. The germline V gene encodes CDR1 LNHDA and CDR2 SQIVND (reference sequence). CDR3 size: 15 residues. CDR3 loop: CASSIGRRGITEAFF. CDR3 nucleotides: TGTGCCAGTAGTATAGGTCGGCGGGGGATCACTGAAGCTTTCTTT.

The genes are TRBV3-1 (or the pseudogene TRBV3-2) and TRBJ2-2, with 9 nucleotides matching TRBD1. CDR1 LGHDT and CDR2 YNNKEL come from the germline V gene (reference sequence). This CDR3 is built from 18 residues. V dropped 0 bases and J dropped 5; count of bases not matched to a gene: 10. The CDR3 reads CASSQETGGQDWTGELFF. The CDR3, as DNA: TGTGCCAGCAGCCAAGAGACAGGGGGTCAGGATTGGACCGGGGAGCTGTTTTTT.

V gene TRBV5-6 combines with J gene TRBJ1-4, with a tentative D call TRBD1 (6 bases). CDR1 is SGHDT, CDR2 YYEEEE, per germline. The CDR3 extends over 16 amino acids. V was trimmed by 0 bases and J by 5 bases, leaving 14 bases between them. The CDR3 loop is CASSLDRGGGNEKLFF. The DNA of the CDR3 is TGTGCCAGCAGCTTGGATCGCGGGGGCGGAAATGAAAAACTGTTTTTT.

This chain joins TRBV10-3 and TRBJ2-7; D possibly corresponds to TRBD2 (6 bases). The CDR3 extends over 11 amino acids. V was trimmed by 7 bases and J by 6 bases, leaving 10 bases between them. Germline V CDR1 and CDR2: ENHRY, SYGVKD. CDR3 sequence (DNA): TGTGCCATCACGGTGGGGGGCGAGCAGTACTTC. Its protein product is CAITVGGEQYF.

This chain uses TRBV5-6 with TRBJ1-5; a possible D gene is TRBD1 (5 bases). V was cut by 1 base and J by 3 bases, with 14 bases left in between. The CDR3 covers 16 residues. Germline CDR1 and CDR2: SGHDT and YYEEEE. CDR3 sequence reads: CASSLSVRVANQPQHF. CDR3 bases: TGTGCCAGCAGCTTGAGTGTCAGGGTAGCCAATCAGCCCCAGCATTTT.

The chain combines TRBV3-1 (or the pseudogene TRBV3-2) with TRBJ1-6; tentatively, D is TRBD1 (6 bases). CDR1 is LGHDT, CDR2 YNNKEL, per germline (reference sequence). The length of the CDR3 is 16 residues. The germline V and J ends were trimmed by 1 base and 4 bases, with 11 bases remaining between them. The CDR3 loop reads CASSQGGQGYNSPLHF. CDR3 bases: TGTGCCAGCAGCCAAGGAGGCCAGGGGTATAATTCACCCCTCCACTTT.

CDR3 amino acids: CASSSRQARIYNSPLHF. In DNA, the CDR3 is TGTGCCAGCAGTTCACGACAGGCACGAATCTATAATTCACCCCTCCACTTT. This chain joins TRBV27 and TRBJ1-6; TRBD1 might be the D (6 bases). Germline V gene data show CDR1 as MNHEY and CDR2 as SMNVEV (reference sequence). V was cut by 4 bases and J by 3 bases, with 16 bases left in between. The CDR3 runs 17 residues.

The chain carries TRBV11-1 and TRBJ1-1, with D possibly TRBD1 on 5 matching bases. Trimming took off 2 bases at V and 4 bases at J, with 8 bases between the two ends. Germline V gene data show CDR1 as SGHAT and CDR2 as FQDESV (reference sequence). The CDR3 has 13 amino acids. The CDR3 DNA sequence: TGTGCCAGCAGCTTATTGGGGGGCACTGAAGCTTTCTTT. It codes for CASSLLGGTEAFF. The full variable domain, with the rest looked up from reference TRBV11-1 and TRBJ1-1, is EAEVAQSPRYKITEKSQAVAFWCDPISGHATLYWYRQILGQGPELLVQFQDESVVDDSQLPKDRFSAERLKGVDSTLKIQPAELGDSAMYLCASSLLGGTEAFFGQGTRLTVV.

This clone showed up just once. One junction end disagrees with the germline gene, perhaps due to a read error. The chain is built from TRBV27 and TRBJ1-6; 10 bases fit TRBD1. CDR1 MNHEY and CDR2 SMNVEV come from the germline V gene (reference sequence). The CDR3 extends over 15 amino acids. The CDR3 loop reads CAGSASTGGTSPLHF. DNA of the CDR3: TGTGCCGGCAGTGCCTCGACAGGGGGCACTTCACCCCTCCACTTT.

This chain's CDR3 is CASSPTALAGIDNEQFF. In nucleotides, the CDR3 is TGTGCCAGCAGCCCTACGGCACTAGCGGGGATCGACAATGAGCAGTTCTTC. This rearrangement joins TRBV11-2 to TRBJ2-1; 10 bases fit TRBD2. V shed 5 bases, J shed 5 bases, and the junction held 12 bases outside the gene matches. This CDR3 region has 17 residues. Germline CDR1 reads SGHAT; CDR2 reads FQNNGV.

The chain is built from TRBV18 and TRBJ2-7; 11 bases are a match to TRBD1. Germline assignment: CDR1 KGHSH and CDR2 LQKENI. V lost 3 bases, J lost 5 bases, and 0 bases stayed unmatched. The CDR3 consists of 13 residues. CDR3 amino acids: CASSPGQGDEQYF. CDR3 nucleotides: TGTGCCAGCTCACCGGGACAGGGGGACGAGCAGTACTTC.

V usage is TRBV7-9 and J usage is TRBJ1-1, with D unclear. This CDR3 is 15 amino acids long. Between the trimmed V and J ends, which lost 0 bases and 1 base, there was a span of 9 bases. CDR1 and CDR2 (germline): SEHNR, FQNEAQ (reference sequence). DNA of the CDR3: TGTGCCAGCAGCTTAGCGCGTCGGGGGAACACTGAAGCTTTCTTT. Translated, it gives CASSLARRGNTEAFF.

V is TRBV5-6 and J is TRBJ1-2; D not certain. V lost 1 base, J lost 2 bases, and 6 bases lay in between. Germline CDR1 reads SGHDT; CDR2 reads YYEEEE. This CDR3 has 13 residues. CDR3: CASSLPLNYGYTF. In DNA form, the CDR3 reads TGTGCCAGCAGCTTGCCTCTGAACTATGGCTACACCTTC.

The chain joins TRBV5-1 to TRBJ2-3; 11 bases are shared with TRBD2. Germline CDR1 SGHRS, CDR2 YFSETQ. The CDR3 has 16 amino acids. V was pared by 0 bases and J by 0 bases, with 0 bases of the junction left unmatched. The CDR3 is CASSLGLAGSTDTQYF. DNA of the CDR3: TGCGCCAGCAGCTTGGGACTAGCGGGGAGCACAGATACGCAGTATTTT.

The chain couples TRBV11-2 to TRBJ2-3; TRBD2 aligns across 10 bases. The germline CDR1 and CDR2 sequences are SGHAT and FQNNGV. There are 19 residues in the CDR3. The junction had 11 bases not matched to a gene; V was cut back by 1 base and J by 1 base. For the CDR3, the DNA is TGTGCCAGCAGCTTAGGGCGTCTAGCGGGGGCCGCGGGCACAGATACGCAGTATTTT. This gives the protein CASSLGRLAGAAGTDTQYF.

The chain uses TRBV7-3 and TRBJ2-3, with a possible D match to TRBD2 (7 bases). V lost 2 bases and J lost 6, with 15 bases in between. Germline CDR1 is SGHTA and CDR2 is FQGTGA. This CDR3 region has 15 residues. CDR3 bases: TGTGCCAGCAGCTTAGGTGCGGGGGCCGGGGATACGCAGTATTTT. Amino acids: CASSLGAGAGDTQYF.

In its sample, this clone was seen once. V usage is TRBV2 and J usage is TRBJ2-3, with D maybe TRBD1 (7 bases). Germline CDR1 reads SNHLY; CDR2 reads FYNNEI. V was clipped by 4 bases and J by 9 bases, with 14 bases between them. The length of the CDR3 is 13 residues. CDR3 nucleotide sequence: TGTGCCAGCAGTGGAGTGGAGGGGGCCACGCAGTATTTT. It is translated as CASSGVEGATQYF.

J is TRBJ2-5 and V is TRBV10-3; D may be TRBD2 (6 bases). The length of the CDR3 is 15 residues. Trimming stripped 5 bases from V and 4 bases from J, with 17 bases between. The germline CDR1 and CDR2 sequences are ENHRY and SYGVKD. The CDR3 DNA reads TGTGCCATCAGTCCTGCCGGGACTCGTCGAGAGACCCAGTACTTC. Residues: CAISPAGTRRETQYF.

The chain uses TRBV6-5 and TRBJ2-1; possible D gene TRBD1, 5 bases. Trimming took off 7 bases at V and 4 bases at J, with 14 bases between the two ends. The CDR3 sequence is 14 residues long. Germline CDR1 reads MNHEY; CDR2 reads SVGAGI. Written as DNA, the CDR3 is TGTGCCAGCAACCCCGGTTGGACATACAATGAGCAGTTCTTC. It encodes CASNPGWTYNEQFF.